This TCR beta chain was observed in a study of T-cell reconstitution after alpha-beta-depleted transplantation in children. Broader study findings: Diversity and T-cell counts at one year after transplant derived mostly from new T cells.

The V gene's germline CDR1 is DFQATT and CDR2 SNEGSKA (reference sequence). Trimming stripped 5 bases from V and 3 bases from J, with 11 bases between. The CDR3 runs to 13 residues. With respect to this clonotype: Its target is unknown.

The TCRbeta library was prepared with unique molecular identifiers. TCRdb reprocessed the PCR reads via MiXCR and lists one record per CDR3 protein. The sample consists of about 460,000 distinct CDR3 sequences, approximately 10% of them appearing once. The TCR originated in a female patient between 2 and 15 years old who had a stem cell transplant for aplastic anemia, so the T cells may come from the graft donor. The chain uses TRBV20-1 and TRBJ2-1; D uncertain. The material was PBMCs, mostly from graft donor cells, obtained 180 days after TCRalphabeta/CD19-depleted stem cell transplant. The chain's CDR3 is CSAPIFNYNEQFF. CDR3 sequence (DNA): TGCAGTGCTCCCATTTTTAACTACAATGAGCAGTTCTTC.